The 17 T cell receptor beta chains below come from one sample, sequenced in a study of T cell responses to AZD1222 COVID-19 vaccine. Libraries were prepared by immunoSEQ multiplex PCR; TCRdb keeps only in-frame clonotypes and omits some of them. The sample records about 160,000 clones, around 90% being singletons. Sequencing used peripheral blood, obtained 28 days after the second AZD1222 dose. These receptors all come from an adult who received the AZD1222 COVID-19 vaccine.

This clone was observed a single time. The chain employs TRBV11-3 and TRBJ2-2; 7 bases are shared with TRBD1. This CDR3 has 16 residues. Germline lookup yields CDR1 SGHNT and CDR2 YENEEA. V lost 8 bases and J lost 0; bases outside the gene matches: 9. The DNA for the CDR3 is TGTGCCAGCGACCAAGGGGGCAGCGCGAACACCGGGGAGCTGTTTTTT. This gives the protein CASDQGGSANTGELFF.

The chain uses TRBV9 and TRBJ1-1, with 8 nucleotides matching TRBD1. Germline V gives CDR1 SGDLS, CDR2 YYNGEE. This CDR3 has 15 amino acids. V dropped 0 bases and J dropped 7; count of bases not matched to a gene: 8. This chain's CDR3 is CASSVGSLTGVEAFF. The CDR3 DNA reads TGTGCCAGCAGCGTAGGTTCGTTGACAGGGGTTGAAGCTTTCTTT.

The chain links TRBV6-5 to TRBJ1-5; TRBD1 agrees at 8 bases. The junction had 12 bases not matched to a gene; V was cut back by 7 bases and J by 7 bases. The CDR3 loop spans 15 amino acids. Germline V gene data show CDR1 as MNHEY and CDR2 as SVGAGI. The chain's CDR3 is CASTVQGGAVQPQHF. The CDR3, as DNA: TGTGCCAGCACTGTACAGGGGGGCGCGGTCCAGCCCCAGCATTTT.

The V and J genes are TRBV28 and TRBJ2-5; D possibly corresponds to TRBD1 (6 bases). Germline V gene data show CDR1 as MDHEN and CDR2 as SYDVKM. Trimming took off 1 base at V and 4 bases at J, with 10 bases between the two ends. The CDR3 is 14 amino acids. The CDR3 sequence: CASSLSRGTETQYF. Here the CDR3 DNA reads TGTGCCAGCAGTTTATCCAGGGGTACAGAGACCCAGTACTTC.

The chain has TRBV5-8 and TRBJ1-2; D is unresolved. Germline V gene sequence: CDR1 SGHTS, CDR2 YDEGEE. CDR3 length: 14 amino acids. Trimming removed 5 bases from V and 2 bases from J, with 13 bases in between. The CDR3 loop reads CASSSGSDNYGYTF. The CDR3 DNA sequence: TGTGCCAGCAGTTCCGGGTCAGACAACTATGGCTACACCTTC.

This clone is a singleton in its sample. The genes are TRBV28 and TRBJ1-1, with TRBD1 matching over 9 bases. Germline V gene data show CDR1 as MDHEN and CDR2 as SYDVKM. J was trimmed by 0 bases and V by 5 bases; bases with no gene match: 7. The CDR3 consists of 16 residues. CDR3 loop: CASSTTGGNMNTEAFF. CDR3 DNA: TGTGCCAGCAGTACGACAGGGGGGAACATGAACACTGAAGCTTTCTTT.

The chain couples TRBV27 to TRBJ2-7; D might be TRBD1 (6 bases). V was cut by 3 bases and J by 3 bases, with 15 bases left in between. The CDR3 sequence is 15 residues long. The V gene's germline CDR1 is MNHEY and CDR2 SMNVEV (reference sequence). This chain's CDR3 is CASSLGASHLYEQYF. DNA for the CDR3: TGTGCCAGCAGTTTGGGGGCCTCCCACCTCTACGAGCAGTACTTC.

This clone is a singleton in its sample. The chain employs TRBV30 and TRBJ1-1, with D unclear. The germline V gene encodes CDR1 GTSNPN and CDR2 SVGIG (reference sequence). The CDR3 runs to 12 residues. V lost 4 bases and J 4 bases, leaving 10 bases between the germline ends. The CDR3 DNA follows: TGTGCCTGGAAGGGCAGGCGCACTGAAGCTTTCTTT. The encoded protein is CAWKGRRTEAFF.

This chain connects TRBV5-1 to TRBJ2-7; possibly TRBD1 for D (5 bases). The V and J ends lost 2 bases and 4 bases respectively, with 13 bases between them. The CDR3 is made up of 14 amino acids. CDR1 and CDR2 (germline): SGHRS, YFSETQ. The CDR3 DNA reads TGCGCCAGCAGCTTCATTCCAGGGTCTTACGAGCAGTACTTC. This gives the protein CASSFIPGSYEQYF.

This clone occurred once. The chain joins TRBV24-1 to TRBJ2-1; D is undetermined. The CDR3 covers 8 residues. Germline CDR1 is KGHDR and CDR2 is SFDVKD. As DNA, the CDR3 is TGTGCTGATGATGAGCAGTTCTTC. This translates into CADDEQFF.

The rearrangement links TRBV18 to TRBJ2-2; D possibly corresponds to TRBD2 (5 bases). Germline V gives CDR1 KGHSH, CDR2 LQKENI. The CDR3 spans 15 residues. V gave up 0 bases and J gave up 6 bases, with 11 bases separating them. CDR3 sequence reads: CASSPPSVEAGELFF. CDR3 DNA sequence: TGTGCCAGCTCACCACCGAGTGTGGAGGCCGGGGAGCTGTTTTTT.

This clone was counted between two and nine times. The V call is TRBV2, the J call TRBJ1-5, with TRBD1 identical over 7 bases. This CDR3 spans 16 amino acids. Losses at the gene ends were 10 bases for V and 1 base for J; bases not matched to a gene: 13. CDR1 is SNHLY, CDR2 FYNNEI, per germline. CDR3 residues: CATDNRGLRSNQPQHF. The DNA for the CDR3 is TGTGCCACCGACAACAGGGGACTGCGCAGCAATCAGCCCCAGCATTTT.

This chain connects TRBV18 to TRBJ2-2; the D gene could be TRBD1 or TRBD2 (5 bases each). The germline V gene encodes CDR1 KGHSH and CDR2 LQKENI. V lost 3 bases and J 1 base, leaving 12 bases between the germline ends. This CDR3 has 16 residues. The CDR3 region has the DNA TGTGCCAGCTCACCGGGTGCAGGGAGGAACACCGGGGAGCTGTTTTTT. This gives the protein CASSPGAGRNTGELFF.

The rearrangement uses TRBV1 and TRBJ1-1. TRBV1 is classified as a pseudogene. This CDR3 spans 15 amino acids. The CDR3 sequence is CTSSQATALNTEAFF. The DNA for the CDR3 is TGCACCAGCAGCCAGGCGACGGCTTTGAACACTGAAGCTTTCTTT.

This chain joins TRBV7-6 and TRBJ1-2, with TRBD1 identical over 11 bases. The CDR3 contains 15 residues. Trimming at V came to 4 bases and at J to 2 bases, leaving 3 bases not matched to a gene. Germline V gives CDR1 SGHVS, CDR2 FNYEAQ. The CDR3 DNA reads as TGTGCCAGCAGCTCGGGACAGGGGGTCAACTATGGCTACACCTTC. Protein sequence: CASSSGQGVNYGYTF.

This chain uses TRBV19 with TRBJ2-1, with 8 bases fitting TRBD2. The CDR3 is 14 residues long. V shed 4 bases and J 7 bases; nucleotides not matched to a gene: 6. The germline V gene encodes CDR1 LNHDA and CDR2 SQIVND (reference sequence). CDR3 in amino acids: CASSNSGGGNEQFF. The CDR3 DNA is TGTGCCAGTAGTAATTCAGGCGGGGGGAATGAGCAGTTCTTC.

The chain recombines TRBV7-9 with TRBJ2-1; 11 bases are a match to TRBD2. The germline CDR1 and CDR2 sequences are SEHNR and FQNEAQ (reference sequence). The CDR3 covers 18 residues. V was pared by 3 bases and J by 7 bases, with 14 bases of the junction left unmatched. The CDR3 sequence: CASSFPFRLAGNRNEQFF. The CDR3 DNA sequence: TGTGCCAGCAGCTTCCCCTTTAGACTAGCGGGGAATCGGAATGAGCAGTTCTTC.